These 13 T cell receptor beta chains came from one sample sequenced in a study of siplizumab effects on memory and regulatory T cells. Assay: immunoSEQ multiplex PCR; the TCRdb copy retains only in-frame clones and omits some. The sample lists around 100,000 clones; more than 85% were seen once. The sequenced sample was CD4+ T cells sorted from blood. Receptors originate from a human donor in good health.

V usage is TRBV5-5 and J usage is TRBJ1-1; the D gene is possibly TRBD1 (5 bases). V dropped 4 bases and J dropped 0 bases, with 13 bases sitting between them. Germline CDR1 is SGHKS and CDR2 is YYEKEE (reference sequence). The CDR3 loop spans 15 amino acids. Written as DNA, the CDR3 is TGTGCCAGCAGCATTACCGGGACTTTGAACACTGAAGCTTTCTTT. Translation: CASSITGTLNTEAFF. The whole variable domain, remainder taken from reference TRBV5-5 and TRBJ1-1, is DAGVTQSPTHLIKTRGQQVTLRCSPISGHKSVSWYQQVLGQGPQFIFQYYEKEERGRGNFPDRFSARQFPNYSSELNVNALLLGDSALYLCASSITGTLNTEAFFGQGTRLTVV.

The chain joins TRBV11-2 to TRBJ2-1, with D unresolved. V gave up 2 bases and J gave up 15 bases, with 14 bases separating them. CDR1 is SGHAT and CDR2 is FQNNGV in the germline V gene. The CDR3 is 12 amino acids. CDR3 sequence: CASSLSNGLGFF. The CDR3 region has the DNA TGTGCCAGCAGCTTATCAAACGGTCTAGGGTTCTTC.

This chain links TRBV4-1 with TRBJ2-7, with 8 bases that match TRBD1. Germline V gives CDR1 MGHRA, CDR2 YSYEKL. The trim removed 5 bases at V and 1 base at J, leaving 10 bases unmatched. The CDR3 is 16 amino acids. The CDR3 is CASSTWTGPSSYEQYF. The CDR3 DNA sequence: TGCGCCAGCAGCACATGGACAGGGCCCTCTTCCTACGAGCAGTACTTC.

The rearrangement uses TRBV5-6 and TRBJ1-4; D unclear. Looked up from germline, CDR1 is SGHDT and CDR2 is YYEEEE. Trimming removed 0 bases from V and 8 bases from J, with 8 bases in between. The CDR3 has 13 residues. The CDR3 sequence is CASSLGPLEKLFF. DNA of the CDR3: TGTGCCAGCAGCTTGGGACCCCTGGAAAAACTGTTTTTT.

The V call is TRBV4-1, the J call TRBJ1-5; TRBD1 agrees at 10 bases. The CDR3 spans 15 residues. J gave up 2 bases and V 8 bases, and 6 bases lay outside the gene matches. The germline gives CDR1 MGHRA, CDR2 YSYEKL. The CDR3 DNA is TGCGCCAGCCGTGGGACAGGGGAAGGCAATCAGCCCCAGCATTTT. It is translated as CASRGTGEGNQPQHF.

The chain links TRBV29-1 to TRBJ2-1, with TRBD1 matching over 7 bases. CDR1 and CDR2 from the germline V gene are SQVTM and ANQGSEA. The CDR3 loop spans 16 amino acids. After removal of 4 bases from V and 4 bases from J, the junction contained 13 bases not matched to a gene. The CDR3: CSVVSPTRDRYNEQFF. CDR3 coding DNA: TGCAGCGTTGTTTCACCCACCCGGGACAGATACAATGAGCAGTTCTTC.

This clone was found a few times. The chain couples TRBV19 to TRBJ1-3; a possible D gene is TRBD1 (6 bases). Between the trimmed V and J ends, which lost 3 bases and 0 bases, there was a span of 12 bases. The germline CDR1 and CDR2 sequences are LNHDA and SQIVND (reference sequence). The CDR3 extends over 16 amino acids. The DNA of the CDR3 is TGTGCCAGTAGTATTCAGGGGCCATCCTCTGGAAACACCATATATTTT. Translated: CASSIQGPSSGNTIYF. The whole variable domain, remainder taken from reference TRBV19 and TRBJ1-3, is DGGITQSPKYLFRKEGQNVTLSCEQNLNHDAMYWYRQDPGQGLRLIYYSQIVNDFQKGDIAEGYSVSREKKESFPLTVTSAQKNPTAFYLCASSIQGPSSGNTIYFGEGSWLTVV.

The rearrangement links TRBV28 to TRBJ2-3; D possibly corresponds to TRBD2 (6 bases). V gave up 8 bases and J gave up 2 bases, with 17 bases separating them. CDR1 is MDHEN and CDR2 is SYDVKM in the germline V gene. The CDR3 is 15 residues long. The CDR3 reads CASRLLGGHTDTQYF. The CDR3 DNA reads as TGTGCCAGCCGATTGTTGGGAGGTCACACAGATACGCAGTATTTT.

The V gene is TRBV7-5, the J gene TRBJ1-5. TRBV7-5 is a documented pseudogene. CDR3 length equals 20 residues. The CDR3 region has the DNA TGTGTCAGAAGCTTAGAGGCGAAAAGGCCGCCAGTCTATAGCAATCAGCCCCAGCATTTT. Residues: CVRSLEAKRPPVYSNQPQHF.

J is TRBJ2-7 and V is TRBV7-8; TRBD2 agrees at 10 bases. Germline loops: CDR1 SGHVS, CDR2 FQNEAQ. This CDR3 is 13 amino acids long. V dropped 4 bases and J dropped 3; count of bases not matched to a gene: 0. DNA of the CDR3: TGTGCCAGCAGCTCTAGCGGGAGCTACGAGCAGTACTTC. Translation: CASSSSGSYEQYF. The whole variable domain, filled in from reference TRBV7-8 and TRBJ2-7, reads GAGVSQSPRYKVAKRGQDVALRCDPISGHVSLFWYQQALGQGPEFLTYFQNEAQLDKSGLPSDRFFAERPEGSVSTLKIQRTQQEDSAVYLCASSSSGSYEQYFGPGTRLTVT.

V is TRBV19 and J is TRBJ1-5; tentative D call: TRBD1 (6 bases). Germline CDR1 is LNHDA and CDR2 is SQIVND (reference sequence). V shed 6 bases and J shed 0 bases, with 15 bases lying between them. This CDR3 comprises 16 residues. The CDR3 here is CASRPGGAYSNQPQHF. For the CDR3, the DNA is TGTGCCAGTAGACCCGGGGGGGCTTATAGCAATCAGCCCCAGCATTTT. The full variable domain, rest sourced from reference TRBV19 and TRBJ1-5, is DGGITQSPKYLFRKEGQNVTLSCEQNLNHDAMYWYRQDPGQGLRLIYYSQIVNDFQKGDIAEGYSVSREKKESFPLTVTSAQKNPTAFYLCASRPGGAYSNQPQHFGDGTRLSIL.

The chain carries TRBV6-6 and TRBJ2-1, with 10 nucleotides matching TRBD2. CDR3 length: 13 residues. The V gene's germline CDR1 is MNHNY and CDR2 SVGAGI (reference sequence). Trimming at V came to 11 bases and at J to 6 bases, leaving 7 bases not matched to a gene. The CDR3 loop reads CADELAGGNEQFF. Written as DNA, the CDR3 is TGTGCCGATGAGTTAGCGGGAGGCAATGAGCAGTTCTTC.

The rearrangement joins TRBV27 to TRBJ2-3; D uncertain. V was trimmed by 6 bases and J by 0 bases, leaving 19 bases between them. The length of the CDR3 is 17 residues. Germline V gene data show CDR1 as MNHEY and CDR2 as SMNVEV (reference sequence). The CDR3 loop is CASSNPPQGPSTDTQYF. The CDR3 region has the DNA TGTGCCAGCAGCAACCCCCCCCAAGGACCTAGCACAGATACGCAGTATTTT.